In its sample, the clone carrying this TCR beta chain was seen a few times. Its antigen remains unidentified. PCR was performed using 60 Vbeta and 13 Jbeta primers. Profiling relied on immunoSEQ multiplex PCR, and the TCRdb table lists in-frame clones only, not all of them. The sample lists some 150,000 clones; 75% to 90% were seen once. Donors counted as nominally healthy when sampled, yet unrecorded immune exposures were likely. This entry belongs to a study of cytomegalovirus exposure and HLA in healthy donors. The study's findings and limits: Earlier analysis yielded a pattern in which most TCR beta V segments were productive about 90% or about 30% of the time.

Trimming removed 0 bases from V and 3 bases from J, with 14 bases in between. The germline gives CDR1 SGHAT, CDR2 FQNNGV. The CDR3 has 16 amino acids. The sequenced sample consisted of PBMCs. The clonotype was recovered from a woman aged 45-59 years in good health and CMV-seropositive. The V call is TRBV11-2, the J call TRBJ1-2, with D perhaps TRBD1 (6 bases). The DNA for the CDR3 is TGTGCCAGCAGCTTAGATTCAGGGGTTTTCCACTATGGCTACACCTTC. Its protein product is CASSLDSGVFHYGYTF.